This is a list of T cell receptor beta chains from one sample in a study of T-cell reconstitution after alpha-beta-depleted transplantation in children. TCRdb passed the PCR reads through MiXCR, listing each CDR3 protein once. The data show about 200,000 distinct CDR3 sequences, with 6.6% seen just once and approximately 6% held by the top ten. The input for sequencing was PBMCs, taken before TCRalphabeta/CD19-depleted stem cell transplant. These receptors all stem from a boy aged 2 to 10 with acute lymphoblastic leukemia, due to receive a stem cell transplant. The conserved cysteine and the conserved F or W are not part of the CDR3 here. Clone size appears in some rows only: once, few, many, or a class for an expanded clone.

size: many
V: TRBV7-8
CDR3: ASSPYLGSYTGELF

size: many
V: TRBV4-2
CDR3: ASSQDLYNEQF

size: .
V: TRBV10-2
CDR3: ASSLLGGRSNEQF

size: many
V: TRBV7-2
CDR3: ASSPPGGGPDEQY

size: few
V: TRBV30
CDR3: AWSVRGLAYEQY

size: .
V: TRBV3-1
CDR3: ASSQATTGTSGKETQY

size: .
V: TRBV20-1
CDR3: SLTRGDYGYT

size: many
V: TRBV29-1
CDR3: SVEDRSPGVYT

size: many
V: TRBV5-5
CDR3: ASSRIQGPPENEQF

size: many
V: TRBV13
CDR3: ASSLGNPGTEAF

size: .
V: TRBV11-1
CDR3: ASIISGPGDLPNTGELF